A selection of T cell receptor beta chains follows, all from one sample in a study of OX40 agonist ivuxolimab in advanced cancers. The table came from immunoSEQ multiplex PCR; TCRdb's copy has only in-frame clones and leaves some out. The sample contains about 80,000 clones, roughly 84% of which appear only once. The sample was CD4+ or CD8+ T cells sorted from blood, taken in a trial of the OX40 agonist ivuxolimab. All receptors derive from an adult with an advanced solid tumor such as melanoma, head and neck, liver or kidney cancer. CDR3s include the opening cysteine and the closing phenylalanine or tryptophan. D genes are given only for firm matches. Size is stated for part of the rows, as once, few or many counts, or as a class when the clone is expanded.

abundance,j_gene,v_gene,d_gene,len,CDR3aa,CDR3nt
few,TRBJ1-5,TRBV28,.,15,CASSSDKWDYQPQHF,TGTGCCAGCAGTTCTGACAAGTGGGATTATCAGCCCCAGCATTTT
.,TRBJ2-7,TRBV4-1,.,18,CASSQFPPGDRRTYEQYF,TGCGCCAGCAGCCAATTTCCCCCCGGCGACCGACGGACCTACGAGCAGTACTTC
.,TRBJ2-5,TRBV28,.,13,CASSLIGQETQYF,TGTGCCAGCAGTTTGATAGGGCAAGAGACCCAGTACTTC
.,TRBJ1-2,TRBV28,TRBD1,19,CASSSSTGTGGITIYGYTF,TGTGCCAGCAGTTCCTCGACGGGGACAGGGGGCATTACGATCTATGGCTACACCTTC
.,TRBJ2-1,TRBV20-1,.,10,CSPSDNEQFF,TGCAGTCCGAGTGACAATGAGCAGTTCTTC
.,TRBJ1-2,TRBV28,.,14,CASSPQGPAGGYTF,TGTGCCAGCAGTCCCCAGGGGCCTGCTGGTGGCTACACCTTC
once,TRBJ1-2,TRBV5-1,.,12,CASKNGGYGYTF,TGCGCCAGCAAAAACGGGGGCTATGGCTACACCTTC
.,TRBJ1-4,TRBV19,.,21,CASSPERFTRRAQPTNEKLFF,TGTGCCAGTAGCCCCGAGAGATTCACCCGGAGAGCCCAACCAACTAATGAAAAACTGTTTTTT
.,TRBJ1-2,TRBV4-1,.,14,CASSHESTGYGYTF,TGCGCCAGCAGCCATGAAAGTACTGGCTATGGCTACACCTTC
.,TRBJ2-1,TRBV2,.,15,CASSEREQPYNEQFF,TGTGCCAGCAGTGAGAGGGAGCAGCCTTACAATGAGCAGTTCTTC
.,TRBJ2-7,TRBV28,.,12,CASRRTAYEQYF,TGTGCCAGCAGACGGACGGCCTACGAGCAGTACTTC
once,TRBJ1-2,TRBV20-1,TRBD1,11,CSANRGIGYTF,TGCAGTGCAAACAGGGGAATTGGCTACACCTTC
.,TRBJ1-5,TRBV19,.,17,CASSMGTWGDGNQPQHF,TGTGCCAGTAGTATGGGGACCTGGGGGGATGGCAATCAGCCCCAGCATTTT
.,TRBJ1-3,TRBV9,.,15,CASSGTDGSGNTIYF,TGTGCCAGCAGCGGGACAGACGGGTCTGGAAACACCATATATTTT
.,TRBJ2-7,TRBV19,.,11,CASSASYEQYF,TGTGCCAGTTCTGCCTCCTACGAGCAGTACTTC
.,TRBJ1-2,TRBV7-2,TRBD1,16,CASSFPRDRVDYGYTF,TGTGCCAGCAGCTTTCCCCGGGACAGGGTGGACTATGGCTACACCTTC
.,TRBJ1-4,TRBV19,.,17,CASSIIGHHSGNEKLFF,TGTGCCAGTAGTATAATCGGTCATCACAGCGGCAATGAAAAACTGTTTTTT
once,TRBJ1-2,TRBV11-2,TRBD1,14,CASSPGTEKYGYTF,TGTGCCAGCAGCCCCGGGACAGAAAAATATGGCTACACCTTC
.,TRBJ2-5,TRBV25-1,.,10,CASRRETQYF,TGTGCCAGCAGGAGGGAGACCCAGTACTTC
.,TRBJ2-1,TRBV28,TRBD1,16,CASSPRQGSSRNEQFF,TGTGCCAGCAGTCCCCGACAGGGGTCTAGCAGAAATGAGCAGTTCTTC
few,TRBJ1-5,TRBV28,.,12,CASSAGNQPQHF,TGTGCCAGCAGTGCGGGGAATCAGCCCCAGCATTTT
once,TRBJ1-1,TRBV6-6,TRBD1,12,CASRRTGAEAFF,TGTGCCAGCAGAAGGACAGGGGCAGAAGCTTTCTTT
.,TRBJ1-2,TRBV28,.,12,CASERINYGYTF,TGTGCCAGCGAAAGGATCAACTATGGCTACACCTTC
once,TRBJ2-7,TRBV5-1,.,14,CASSLDGTPYEQYF,TGCGCCAGCAGCTTGGACGGCACCCCCTACGAGCAGTACTTC
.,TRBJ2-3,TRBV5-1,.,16,CASSQGAGGSTDTQYF,TGCGCCAGCAGCCAGGGGGCGGGAGGGAGCACAGATACGCAGTATTTT
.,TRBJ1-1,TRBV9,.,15,CASSSDLGPNTEAFF,TGTGCCAGCAGCTCCGATTTGGGGCCGAACACTGAAGCTTTCTTT
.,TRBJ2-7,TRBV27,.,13,CASRRTQMYEQYF,TGTGCCAGCAGACGAACTCAGATGTACGAGCAGTACTTC
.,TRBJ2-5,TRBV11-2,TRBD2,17,CASSLGGVAGFQETQYF,TGTGCCAGCAGCTTAGGAGGGGTAGCGGGGTTCCAAGAGACCCAGTACTTC
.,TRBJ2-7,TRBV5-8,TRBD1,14,CASSGRDRVGEQYF,TGTGCCAGCAGCGGCCGGGACAGGGTTGGAGAGCAGTACTTC
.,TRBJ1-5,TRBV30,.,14,CAADSDTSNQPQHF,TGTGCCGCCGATAGTGACACCTCCAATCAGCCCCAGCATTTT
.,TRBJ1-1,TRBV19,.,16,CASSIDRTTRNTEAFF,TGTGCCAGTAGTATAGATAGGACCACTCGGAACACTGAAGCTTTCTTT
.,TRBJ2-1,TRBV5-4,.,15,CASSLEGGAIYEQFF,TGTGCCAGCAGCTTGGAAGGGGGGGCGATCTATGAGCAGTTCTTC
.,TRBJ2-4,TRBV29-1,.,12,CSVGQSGNIQYF,TGCAGCGTTGGACAAAGCGGGAACATTCAGTACTTC
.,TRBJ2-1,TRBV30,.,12,CAWSPVGYEQFF,TGTGCCTGGAGCCCGGTGGGGTATGAGCAGTTCTTC
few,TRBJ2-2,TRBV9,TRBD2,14,CASSPAGGTGELFF,TGTGCCAGCAGCCCCGCGGGGGGGACCGGGGAGCTGTTTTTT
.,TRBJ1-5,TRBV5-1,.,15,CASSWGGDGNQPQHF,TGCGCCAGCAGCTGGGGAGGGGACGGTAATCAGCCCCAGCATTTT
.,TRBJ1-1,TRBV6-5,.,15,CASSYSGRVRTEAFF,TGTGCCAGCAGTTACTCTGGCCGGGTTCGAACTGAAGCTTTCTTT
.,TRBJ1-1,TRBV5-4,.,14,CASSQGVGLAGAFF,TGCGCCAGCAGCCAAGGCGTGGGGCTTGCAGGAGCTTTCTTT
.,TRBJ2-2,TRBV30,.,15,CAWISFGTNTGELFF,TGTGCCTGGATCTCTTTCGGGACGAACACCGGGGAGCTGTTTTTT
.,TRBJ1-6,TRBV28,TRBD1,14,CASKLTGGHSPLHF,TGTGCCAGCAAGCTGACAGGGGGCCATTCACCCCTCCACTTT
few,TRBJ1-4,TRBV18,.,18,CASSPKGPGRETNEKLFF,TGTGCCAGCTCACCAAAAGGGCCGGGGAGAGAAACTAATGAAAAACTGTTTTTT
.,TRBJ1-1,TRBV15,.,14,CATSRDLATGEAFF,TGTGCCACCAGCAGAGATCTCGCGACGGGTGAAGCTTTCTTT
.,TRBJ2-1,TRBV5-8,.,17,CASSLAKSFFSYNEQFF,TGTGCCAGCAGCTTGGCCAAATCCTTTTTCTCCTACAATGAGCAGTTCTTC
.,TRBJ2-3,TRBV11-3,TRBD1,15,CASSLAGQGADTQYF,TGTGCCAGCAGCTTAGCGGGACAGGGCGCAGATACGCAGTATTTT